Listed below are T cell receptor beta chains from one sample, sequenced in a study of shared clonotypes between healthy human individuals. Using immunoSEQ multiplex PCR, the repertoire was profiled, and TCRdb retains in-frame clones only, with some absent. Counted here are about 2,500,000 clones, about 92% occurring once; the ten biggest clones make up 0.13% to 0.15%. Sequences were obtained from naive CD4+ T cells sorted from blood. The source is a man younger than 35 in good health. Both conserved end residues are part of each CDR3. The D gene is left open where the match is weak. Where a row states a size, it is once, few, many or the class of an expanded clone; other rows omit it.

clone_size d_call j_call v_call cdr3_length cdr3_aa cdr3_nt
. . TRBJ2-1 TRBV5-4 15 CASSTGLETYNEQFF TGTGCCAGCAGCACGGGACTCGAGACCTACAATGAGCAGTTCTTC
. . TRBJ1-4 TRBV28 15 CASSLGGLVNEKLFF TGTGCCAGCAGTCTGGGGGGGCTAGTAAATGAAAAACTGTTTTTT
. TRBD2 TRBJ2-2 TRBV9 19 CASSVQTGTSGSWTGELFF TGTGCCAGCAGCGTTCAAACCGGGACTAGCGGGAGTTGGACCGGGGAGCTGTTTTTT
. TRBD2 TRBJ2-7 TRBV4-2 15 CASSPGLTSSYEQYF TGTGCCAGCAGCCCGGGACTAACTAGCTCCTACGAGCAGTACTTC
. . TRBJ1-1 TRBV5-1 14 CASSRTSLNTEAFF TGCGCCAGCAGCCGGACCAGTCTTAACACTGAAGCTTTCTTT
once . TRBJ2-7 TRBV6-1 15 CASSAGLRGDYEQYF TGTGCCAGCAGTGCCGGATTGAGGGGAGACTACGAGCAGTACTTC
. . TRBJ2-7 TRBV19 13 CASSIVRDYEQYF TGTGCCAGTAGTATAGTGAGGGACTACGAGCAGTACTTC
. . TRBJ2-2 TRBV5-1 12 CASRQGSGELFF TGCGCCAGCAGGCAGGGATCCGGGGAGCTGTTTTTT
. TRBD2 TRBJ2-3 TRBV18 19 CASSPRGSGSPRGTDTQYF TGTGCCAGCTCGCCCCGAGGTAGCGGGAGCCCCAGGGGCACAGATACGCAGTATTTT
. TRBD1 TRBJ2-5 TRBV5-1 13 CASNRQGMETQYF TGCGCCAGCAACAGACAGGGGATGGAGACCCAGTACTTC
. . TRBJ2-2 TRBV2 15 CASRGGTGRTGELFF TGTGCCAGCAGGGGGGGAACAGGCAGGACCGGGGAGCTGTTTTTT
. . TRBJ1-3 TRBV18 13 CASLPDRGGTIYF TGTGCCAGCCTACCGGACAGAGGAGGCACCATATATTTT
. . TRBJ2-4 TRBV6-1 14 CASSEGGRKNIQYF TGTGCCAGCAGTGAAGGCGGAAGGAAAAACATTCAGTACTTC
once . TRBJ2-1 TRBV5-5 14 CASSLQRIYNEQFF TGTGCCAGCAGCTTGCAGCGGATCTACAATGAGCAGTTCTTC
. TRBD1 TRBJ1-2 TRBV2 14 CASSSRDSYVGYTF TGTGCCAGCAGTTCCCGGGACAGCTATGTGGGCTACACCTTC
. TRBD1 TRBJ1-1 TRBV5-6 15 CASNLITTGLTEAFF TGTGCCAGCAACTTAATAACGACAGGGTTGACTGAAGCTTTCTTT
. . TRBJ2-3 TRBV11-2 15 CASSPLHRSTDTQYF TGTGCCAGCAGCCCTCTACATAGAAGCACAGATACGCAGTATTTT
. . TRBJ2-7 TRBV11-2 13 CASSPRGRYEQYF TGTGCCAGCAGCCCGCGGGGGCGGTACGAGCAGTACTTC
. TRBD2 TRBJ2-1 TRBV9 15 CASSPGGTSYNEQFF TGTGCCAGCAGCCCAGGTGGGACTAGCTACAATGAGCAGTTCTTC
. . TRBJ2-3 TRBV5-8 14 CASSVVTVTDTQYF TGTGCCAGCAGCGTTGTTACAGTGACAGATACGCAGTATTTT
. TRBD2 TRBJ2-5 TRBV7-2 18 CASSLVGQTSGNQETQYF TGTGCCAGCAGCTTAGTGGGTCAGACTAGCGGGAACCAAGAGACCCAGTACTTC
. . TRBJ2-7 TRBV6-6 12 CASARVINEQYF TGTGCCAGCGCCAGGGTGATCAACGAGCAGTACTTC
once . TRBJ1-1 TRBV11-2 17 CASSLSGRLISDTEAFF TGTGCCAGCAGCTTAAGCGGACGGTTAATTTCGGACACTGAAGCTTTCTTT
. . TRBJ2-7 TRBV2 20 CASSEISGGFFRGGNYEQYF TGTGCCAGCAGTGAAATCTCGGGTGGCTTTTTCAGGGGGGGTAACTACGAGCAGTACTTC
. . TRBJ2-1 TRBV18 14 CASSPQGRADEQFF TGTGCCAGCTCACCACAAGGCAGGGCCGATGAGCAGTTCTTC
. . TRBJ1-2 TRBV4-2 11 CASSQGSGYTF TGTGCCAGCAGCCAAGGGAGTGGCTACACCTTC
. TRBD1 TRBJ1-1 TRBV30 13 CAGTRDRNTEAFF TGTGCCGGTACCCGGGACAGAAACACTGAAGCTTTCTTT
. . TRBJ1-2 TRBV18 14 CASSPVADPYGYTF TGTGCCAGCTCACCAGTGGCAGACCCCTATGGCTACACCTTC
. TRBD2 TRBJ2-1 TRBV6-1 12 CASRGGGREQFF TGTGCCAGCAGGGGGGGAGGGAGGGAGCAGTTCTTC
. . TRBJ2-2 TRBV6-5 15 CASSYGGRNTGELFF TGTGCCAGCAGTTACGGTGGCCGGAACACCGGGGAGCTGTTTTTT
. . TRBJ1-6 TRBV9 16 CASSVGKSSYNSPLHF TGTGCCAGCAGCGTGGGGAAGAGCTCCTATAATTCACCCCTCCACTTT
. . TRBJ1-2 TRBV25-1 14 CASSVMGGPYGYTF TGTGCCAGCAGTGTAATGGGGGGGCCCTATGGCTACACCTTC
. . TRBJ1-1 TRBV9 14 CASSPLGISLEAFF TGTGCCAGCAGCCCCCTGGGGATAAGCCTTGAAGCTTTCTTT
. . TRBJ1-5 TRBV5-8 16 CASSVQMEKGNQPQHF TGTGCCAGCAGCGTGCAAATGGAGAAAGGCAATCAGCCCCAGCATTTT